A selection of T cell receptor beta chains follows, all from one sample in a study of T cell responses to AZD1222 COVID-19 vaccine. This table comes from immunoSEQ multiplex PCR, and its TCRdb copy is limited to in-frame clones, with some not included. The table records about 150,000 clones, about nine tenths of them present only once. Sequenced here: peripheral blood, sampled 28 days after the second AZD1222 dose. These receptors were obtained from an adult who received the AZD1222 COVID-19 vaccine. Each CDR3 is given with its conserved first and last residue. The D gene is left open where the match is weak. Some rows have no size entry. The others give once, few or many, or a class for an expanded clone.

CDR3aa: CSARSAGGEFF
CDR3nt: TGCAGTGCTAGATCAGCGGGGGGGGAGTTCTTC
v_gene: TRBV20-1
abundance: .
j_gene: TRBJ2-1
d_gene: TRBD2

CDR3aa: CASRAGTSPLDEQFF
CDR3nt: TGCGCCAGCAGGGCCGGGACTAGCCCTTTGGACGAGCAGTTCTTC
v_gene: TRBV5-1
abundance: .
j_gene: TRBJ2-1
d_gene: TRBD2

CDR3aa: CAWSARGFLRDTQYF
CDR3nt: TGTGCCTGGAGTGCAAGGGGGTTTCTCAGGGATACGCAGTATTTT
v_gene: TRBV30
abundance: .
j_gene: TRBJ2-3
d_gene: .

CDR3aa: CATSRDGLEKLFF
CDR3nt: TGTGCCACCAGCAGAGATGGGTTGGAAAAACTGTTTTTT
v_gene: TRBV15
abundance: .
j_gene: TRBJ1-4
d_gene: .

CDR3aa: CASKVSRGYNSPLHF
CDR3nt: TGCGCCAGCAAAGTTTCACGGGGCTATAATTCACCCCTCCACTTT
v_gene: TRBV10-1
abundance: .
j_gene: TRBJ1-6
d_gene: .

CDR3aa: CATHPPGAGEQYF
CDR3nt: TGTGCCACCCACCCCCCCGGGGCCGGGGAGCAGTACTTC
v_gene: TRBV6-5
abundance: .
j_gene: TRBJ2-7
d_gene: .

CDR3aa: CASSPTVTNEKLFF
CDR3nt: TGCGCCAGCAGCCCGACAGTGACTAATGAAAAACTGTTTTTT
v_gene: TRBV5-1
abundance: .
j_gene: TRBJ1-4
d_gene: .

CDR3aa: CASSLNRAYEQYF
CDR3nt: TGTGCCAGCAGTTTGAACAGGGCCTACGAGCAGTACTTC
v_gene: TRBV27
abundance: .
j_gene: TRBJ2-7
d_gene: .

CDR3aa: CAWISSGASYEQYF
CDR3nt: TGTGCCTGGATCAGCTCGGGAGCCTCCTACGAGCAGTACTTC
v_gene: TRBV30
abundance: .
j_gene: TRBJ2-7
d_gene: .

CDR3aa: CASSFDRQNEQFF
CDR3nt: TGTGCCAGCAGTTTCGACAGGCAAAATGAGCAGTTCTTC
v_gene: TRBV27
abundance: .
j_gene: TRBJ2-1
d_gene: .

CDR3aa: CASSLEGQGFYEQYF
CDR3nt: TGTGCCAGCAGCTTAGAGGGACAGGGGTTCTACGAGCAGTACTTC
v_gene: TRBV7-9
abundance: once
j_gene: TRBJ2-7
d_gene: TRBD1

CDR3aa: CASSRMNTEAFF
CDR3nt: TGTGCCAGCAGCCGAATGAACACTGAAGCTTTCTTT
v_gene: TRBV14
abundance: .
j_gene: TRBJ1-1
d_gene: .

CDR3aa: CASSLASGEETQYF
CDR3nt: TGTGCCAGCAGCTTAGCGAGCGGGGAAGAGACCCAGTACTTC
v_gene: TRBV7-2
abundance: few
j_gene: TRBJ2-5
d_gene: TRBD2

CDR3aa: CASRTGEGAYEQYF
CDR3nt: TGTGCCAGCAGGACAGGCGAAGGTGCCTACGAGCAGTACTTC
v_gene: TRBV28
abundance: .
j_gene: TRBJ2-7
d_gene: .

CDR3aa: CASSPGLAGGETQYF
CDR3nt: TGCGCCAGCAGCCCGGGACTAGCGGGCGGGGAGACCCAGTACTTC
v_gene: TRBV10-1
abundance: once
j_gene: TRBJ2-5
d_gene: TRBD2

CDR3aa: CAISDPGLRTDTQYF
CDR3nt: TGTGCCATCAGTGATCCGGGACTAAGAACAGATACGCAGTATTTT
v_gene: TRBV10-3
abundance: few
j_gene: TRBJ2-3
d_gene: TRBD2

CDR3aa: CASTRGGNEKLFF
CDR3nt: TGTGCCAGTACCCGGGGGGGGAATGAAAAACTGTTTTTT
v_gene: TRBV19
abundance: .
j_gene: TRBJ1-4
d_gene: .

CDR3aa: CAISDPMPSSYNEQFF
CDR3nt: TGTGCCATCAGTGATCCGATGCCGAGCTCCTACAATGAGCAGTTCTTC
v_gene: TRBV10-3
abundance: .
j_gene: TRBJ2-1
d_gene: .

CDR3aa: CASSLGQAGEQYF
CDR3nt: TGTGCCAGCAGCTTAGGGCAGGCCGGCGAGCAGTACTTC
v_gene: TRBV7-9
abundance: once
j_gene: TRBJ2-7
d_gene: .

CDR3aa: CASSLSAGNTEAFF
CDR3nt: TGTGCCAGCAGTTTATCCGCGGGGAACACTGAAGCTTTCTTT
v_gene: TRBV28
abundance: .
j_gene: TRBJ1-1
d_gene: .

CDR3aa: CASSLAGRVNQPQHF
CDR3nt: TGCGCCAGCAGCTTGGCGGGCAGGGTCAATCAGCCCCAGCATTTT
v_gene: TRBV5-1
abundance: few
j_gene: TRBJ1-5
d_gene: .

CDR3aa: CASSGQGRAGELFF
CDR3nt: TGTGCCAGCAGTGGACAGGGAAGAGCCGGGGAGCTGTTTTTT
v_gene: TRBV7-3
abundance: .
j_gene: TRBJ2-2
d_gene: TRBD1

CDR3aa: CSVSRTGGEQFF
CDR3nt: TGCAGCGTCTCTAGGACAGGAGGTGAGCAGTTCTTC
v_gene: TRBV29-1
abundance: .
j_gene: TRBJ2-1
d_gene: TRBD1

CDR3aa: CASSLILAGPSEQYF
CDR3nt: TGTGCCAGCAGCTTAATCCTAGCGGGGCCCTCCGAGCAGTACTTC
v_gene: TRBV7-2
abundance: .
j_gene: TRBJ2-7
d_gene: TRBD2

CDR3aa: CASSPGTSGALYEQYF
CDR3nt: TGTGCCAGCAGTCCTGGGACTAGCGGGGCTCTCTACGAGCAGTACTTC
v_gene: TRBV27
abundance: once
j_gene: TRBJ2-7
d_gene: TRBD2

CDR3aa: CASSNRGEKLFF
CDR3nt: TGTGCCAGCAGTAATCGGGGGGAAAAACTGTTTTTT
v_gene: TRBV28
abundance: few
j_gene: TRBJ1-4
d_gene: .

CDR3aa: CSVEQGAGNTIYF
CDR3nt: TGCAGCGTAGAACAGGGGGCTGGAAACACCATATATTTT
v_gene: TRBV29-1
abundance: .
j_gene: TRBJ1-3
d_gene: TRBD1

CDR3aa: CASSYLSSGLYEQYF
CDR3nt: TGTGCCAGCAGTTACTTATCTAGCGGGCTCTACGAGCAGTACTTC
v_gene: TRBV6-5
abundance: .
j_gene: TRBJ2-7
d_gene: TRBD2

CDR3aa: CASSPYRGQGIEAFF
CDR3nt: TGTGCCAGCTCACCATACCGCGGACAGGGGATTGAAGCTTTCTTT
v_gene: TRBV18
abundance: .
j_gene: TRBJ1-1
d_gene: TRBD1

CDR3aa: CASKPGSLNTEAFF
CDR3nt: TGTGCCAGCAAACCAGGGAGTTTGAACACTGAAGCTTTCTTT
v_gene: TRBV6-4
abundance: .
j_gene: TRBJ1-1
d_gene: .

CDR3aa: CASSEMGTGEGPQHF
CDR3nt: TGTGCCAGCAGTGAAATGGGTACAGGAGAAGGGCCCCAGCATTTT
v_gene: TRBV25-1
abundance: .
j_gene: TRBJ1-5
d_gene: .

CDR3aa: CASSHFHRGSETQYF
CDR3nt: TGCGCCAGCAGCCATTTTCACAGGGGTAGCGAGACCCAGTACTTC
v_gene: TRBV4-3
abundance: once
j_gene: TRBJ2-5
d_gene: TRBD1

CDR3aa: CASSLVGPGQGGNTIYF
CDR3nt: TGTGCCAGCAGCTTAGTTGGTCCCGGACAGGGTGGAAACACCATATATTTT
v_gene: TRBV7-2
abundance: .
j_gene: TRBJ1-3
d_gene: TRBD1

CDR3aa: CASSVLQGAGELFF
CDR3nt: TGTGCCAGCAGCGTACTCCAGGGGGCCGGGGAGCTGTTTTTT
v_gene: TRBV9
abundance: .
j_gene: TRBJ2-2
d_gene: TRBD1

CDR3aa: CASSQESIGSSPLHF
CDR3nt: TGCGCCAGCAGCCAAGAAAGTATAGGGAGTTCACCCCTCCACTTT
v_gene: TRBV4-1
abundance: .
j_gene: TRBJ1-6
d_gene: .

CDR3aa: CAWRQQGSKNIQYF
CDR3nt: TGTGCCTGGAGGCAACAGGGTTCCAAAAACATTCAGTACTTC
v_gene: TRBV30
abundance: once
j_gene: TRBJ2-4
d_gene: .

CDR3aa: CASSAGQGFAGELFF
CDR3nt: TGTGCCAGCAGCGCCGGACAGGGATTCGCCGGGGAGCTGTTTTTT
v_gene: TRBV9
abundance: .
j_gene: TRBJ2-2
d_gene: TRBD1

CDR3aa: CASSSPRGLTDTQYF
CDR3nt: TGTGCCAGCAGCTCCCCACGAGGGCTCACAGATACGCAGTATTTT
v_gene: TRBV7-9
abundance: .
j_gene: TRBJ2-3
d_gene: .

CDR3aa: CAWARRPPDTIYF
CDR3nt: TGTGCCTGGGCCCGGAGACCTCCGGACACCATATATTTT
v_gene: TRBV30
abundance: .
j_gene: TRBJ1-3
d_gene: .

CDR3aa: CSAGGQKYGYTF
CDR3nt: TGCAGCGCCGGGGGACAAAAGTATGGCTACACCTTC
v_gene: TRBV29-1
abundance: few
j_gene: TRBJ1-2
d_gene: .

CDR3aa: CASSPPAAGGADTQYF
CDR3nt: TGTGCCAGCTCACCACCGGCAGCGGGAGGCGCAGATACGCAGTATTTT
v_gene: TRBV18
abundance: .
j_gene: TRBJ2-3
d_gene: TRBD2

CDR3aa: CASSPHPSNYGYTF
CDR3nt: TGCGCCAGCAGCCCTCACCCTTCTAACTATGGCTACACCTTC
v_gene: TRBV4-1
abundance: .
j_gene: TRBJ1-2
d_gene: .

CDR3aa: CATSRDRQTYKYGYTF
CDR3nt: TGTGCCACCAGCAGAGACAGGCAGACTTACAAGTATGGCTACACCTTC
v_gene: TRBV15
abundance: .
j_gene: TRBJ1-2
d_gene: .

CDR3aa: CASSPGGGTEAFF
CDR3nt: TGTGCCAGCAGCCCAGGCGGGGGCACTGAAGCTTTCTTT
v_gene: TRBV11-3
abundance: .
j_gene: TRBJ1-1
d_gene: .

CDR3aa: CASSPGGIGYYGYTF
CDR3nt: TGTGCCAGCAGCCCTGGGGGGATTGGTTACTATGGCTACACCTTC
v_gene: TRBV5-4
abundance: .
j_gene: TRBJ1-2
d_gene: .

CDR3aa: CASERSAGNSYEQYF
CDR3nt: TGTGCCAGCGAGAGGTCTGCGGGGAACTCCTACGAGCAGTACTTC
v_gene: TRBV5-8
abundance: .
j_gene: TRBJ2-7
d_gene: .

CDR3aa: CAIRGQGAMANYGYTF
CDR3nt: TGTGCCATCAGGGGACAGGGGGCGATGGCCAACTATGGCTACACCTTC
v_gene: TRBV10-3
abundance: .
j_gene: TRBJ1-2
d_gene: TRBD1

CDR3aa: CSGQGGAEAFF
CDR3nt: TGCAGCGGTCAGGGAGGCGCTGAAGCTTTCTTT
v_gene: TRBV29-1
abundance: .
j_gene: TRBJ1-1
d_gene: .

CDR3aa: CASSQGQLNTEAFF
CDR3nt: TGCGCCAGCAGCCAGGGACAATTGAACACTGAAGCTTTCTTT
v_gene: TRBV4-1
abundance: .
j_gene: TRBJ1-1
d_gene: .

CDR3aa: CASSPSYSNQPQHF
CDR3nt: TGTGCCAGCAGCCCGAGCTATAGCAATCAGCCCCAGCATTTT
v_gene: TRBV7-9
abundance: .
j_gene: TRBJ1-5
d_gene: .

CDR3aa: CASSLGFVGYTF
CDR3nt: TGTGCCAGCAGCTTAGGGTTCGTTGGCTACACCTTC
v_gene: TRBV7-2
abundance: .
j_gene: TRBJ1-2
d_gene: .

CDR3aa: CASSVGGASQETQYF
CDR3nt: TGTGCCAGCAGCGTAGGAGGGGCTTCCCAAGAGACCCAGTACTTC
v_gene: TRBV9
abundance: .
j_gene: TRBJ2-5
d_gene: .